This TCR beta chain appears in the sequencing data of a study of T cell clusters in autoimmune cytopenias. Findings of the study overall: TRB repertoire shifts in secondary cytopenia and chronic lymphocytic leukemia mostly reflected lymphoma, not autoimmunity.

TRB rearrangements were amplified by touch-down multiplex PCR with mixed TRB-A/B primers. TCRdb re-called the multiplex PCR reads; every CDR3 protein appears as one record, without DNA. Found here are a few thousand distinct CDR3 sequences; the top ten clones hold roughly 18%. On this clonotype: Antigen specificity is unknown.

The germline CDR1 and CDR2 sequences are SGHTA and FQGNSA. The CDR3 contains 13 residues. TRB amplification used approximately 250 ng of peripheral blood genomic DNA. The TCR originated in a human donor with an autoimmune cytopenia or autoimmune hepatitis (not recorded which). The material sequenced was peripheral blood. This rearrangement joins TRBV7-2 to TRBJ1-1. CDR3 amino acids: CASSLDRDTEAFF.